The 6 T cell receptor beta chains given below trace back to one sample, sequenced in a study of cytomegalovirus exposure and HLA in healthy donors (dated by TCRdb to about 2017). The library was generated by the immunoSEQ multiplex PCR assay. The clones in this table, taken by TCRdb from immuneACCESS, are in-frame only. Not every clone is retained; where verified, under half of the shortfall comes from an unresolved V gene, and the cause of the rest is unknown. The sample table holds around 140,000 clones, of which about 88% were seen once. Less than 9% of the sample belongs to the ten largest clones. Sequencing was carried out using PBMCs. Receptor source: a man between 18 and 35 years old in good health and CMV-seropositive.

The rearrangement uses TRBV19 and TRBJ2-2; D gene unclear. The CDR3 spans 13 residues. V was cut by 7 bases and J by 6 bases, with 12 bases left in between. Per germline, CDR1 LNHDA and CDR2 SQIVND (reference sequence). CDR3: CASTPLSSGELFF. CDR3 nucleotides: TGTGCCAGTACCCCGCTGAGTTCCGGGGAGCTGTTTTTT.

The genes are TRBV5-6 and TRBJ2-3; 9 bases line up with TRBD1. The CDR3 is 16 amino acids. V was pared by 2 bases and J by 4 bases, with 8 bases of the junction left unmatched. CDR1 and CDR2 (germline): SGHDT, YYEEEE. CDR3 sequence: CASSFRRTGDADTQYF. CDR3 coding DNA: TGTGCCAGCAGCTTTCGTAGGACAGGGGACGCAGATACGCAGTATTTT. Filled out from reference TRBV5-6 and TRBJ2-3, the complete variable domain reads DAGVTQSPTHLIKTRGQQVTLRCSPKSGHDTVSWYQQALGQGPQFIFQYYEEEERQRGNFPDRFSGHQFPNYSSELNVNALLLGDSALYLCASSFRRTGDADTQYFGPGTRLTVL.

This chain links TRBV5-1 with TRBJ2-7; TRBD1 matches 7 bases. The CDR3 contains 13 residues. Germline lookup yields CDR1 SGHRS and CDR2 YFSETQ. The V and J ends lost 4 bases and 2 bases, in that order; junction bases with no gene match: 3. Here the CDR3 reads CASSPGTAYEQYF. In DNA, the CDR3 is TGCGCCAGCAGCCCGGGGACAGCCTACGAGCAGTACTTC.

This clone was found once. The chain couples TRBV9 to TRBJ2-7, with TRBD1 matching 8 bases. Germline lookup yields CDR1 SGDLS and CDR2 YYNGEE. The CDR3 extends over 14 amino acids. V shed 4 bases and J 2 bases; nucleotides not matched to a gene: 5. The CDR3 here is CASSQGTGAYEQYF. The CDR3 DNA reads TGTGCCAGCAGCCAAGGGACAGGCGCCTACGAGCAGTACTTC.

The chain employs TRBV5-1 and TRBJ2-1; 12 nucleotides line up with TRBD2. CDR3 length equals 15 residues. Looked up from germline, CDR1 is SGHRS and CDR2 is YFSETQ. The V segment lost 4 bases and the J segment 7 bases; nucleotides outside the gene matches: 6. The DNA for the CDR3 is TGCGCCAGCAGCCCAAGACTAGCGGGAGCGAATGAGCAGTTCTTC. Translating it yields CASSPRLAGANEQFF.

This clone was detected only a few times. This chain uses TRBV30 with TRBJ2-1; a weak D match, TRBD2 (5 bases). Per germline, CDR1 GTSNPN and CDR2 SVGIG (reference sequence). There are 12 residues in the CDR3. The germline V and J ends were trimmed by 3 bases and 10 bases, with 13 bases remaining between them. The CDR3 sequence: CAWRGLRAEQFF. CDR3 in DNA: TGTGCCTGGAGAGGTCTGAGGGCAGAGCAGTTCTTC. The full variable domain, rest sourced from reference TRBV30 and TRBJ2-1, is SQTIHQWPATLVQPVGSPLSLECTVEGTSNPNLYWYRQAAGRGLQLLFYSVGIGQISSEVPQNLSASRPQDRQFILSSKKLLLSDSGFYLCAWRGLRAEQFFGPGTRLTVL.